Listed below are T cell receptor beta chains from one sample, sequenced in a study of blood T cell repertoires in COVID-19. The protocol was immunoSEQ multiplex PCR, while the TCRdb copy is restricted to in-frame clones and leaves out a portion. The sample contains 55,000 to 80,000 clones, 81% of which appear only once. The sample consisted of peripheral blood. The origin of the receptors is a woman between 65 and 79 years old with acute or convalescent COVID-19. Each CDR3 is given with its conserved first and last residue. The order of the fields is clone size, D gene, J gene, CDR3 length, V gene, CDR3 DNA, CDR3 protein. D genes are given only for firm matches. The size entry is marked missing in some rows and otherwise reads once, few, many or a size class.

abundance: .; d_gene: TRBD1; j_gene: TRBJ2-7; len: 11; v_gene: TRBV29-1; CDR3nt: TGCAGCGGGGGACAGGGGAACGAGCAGTACTTC; CDR3aa: CSGGQGNEQYF
abundance: .; d_gene: .; j_gene: TRBJ1-1; len: 10; v_gene: TRBV30; CDR3nt: TGTGCCTGCCCGGACTCGGCGGCTTTCTTT; CDR3aa: CACPDSAAFF
abundance: .; d_gene: .; j_gene: TRBJ1-4; len: 14; v_gene: TRBV18; CDR3nt: TGTGCCAGCTCACCCCTGGGGGCCGGCGAAAAACTGTTTTTT; CDR3aa: CASSPLGAGEKLFF
abundance: .; d_gene: .; j_gene: TRBJ1-4; len: 14; v_gene: TRBV18; CDR3nt: TGTGCCAGCTCACCACGCGGGAAGGATGAAAAACTGTTTTTT; CDR3aa: CASSPRGKDEKLFF
abundance: .; d_gene: TRBD2; j_gene: TRBJ2-1; len: 17; v_gene: TRBV6-1; CDR3nt: TGTGCCAGCAGTGGGTGGGGACTACATCCATCCTACAATGAGCAGTTCTTC; CDR3aa: CASSGWGLHPSYNEQFF
abundance: .; d_gene: .; j_gene: TRBJ2-1; len: 17; v_gene: TRBV5-4; CDR3nt: TGTGCCAGCAGCTTCGGCCGGGCAGGGGCCCCCTCGCTTGAGCAGTTCTTC; CDR3aa: CASSFGRAGAPSLEQFF
abundance: .; d_gene: TRBD1; j_gene: TRBJ1-1; len: 15; v_gene: TRBV27; CDR3nt: TGTGCCAGCAGTTTATCGGCAGGGGGGCATACTGAAGCTTTCTTT; CDR3aa: CASSLSAGGHTEAFF
abundance: .; d_gene: .; j_gene: TRBJ2-3; len: 20; v_gene: TRBV6-2/TRBV6-3; CDR3nt: TGTGCCAGCAGTTATCCGGGGAGTGCGCGGGGAACCACTAACACAGATACGCAGTATTTT; CDR3aa: CASSYPGSARGTTNTDTQYF
abundance: .; d_gene: .; j_gene: TRBJ2-4; len: 19; v_gene: TRBV7-9; CDR3nt: TGTGCCAGCAGCTTACCTGAGGACAGTTTAGATTTAGCCAAAAACATTCAGTACTTC; CDR3aa: CASSLPEDSLDLAKNIQYF
abundance: .; d_gene: TRBD1; j_gene: TRBJ1-4; len: 13; v_gene: TRBV10-3; CDR3nt: TGTGCCATAAGGGACAGGGCGGAAGAAAAACTGTTTTTT; CDR3aa: CAIRDRAEEKLFF
abundance: .; d_gene: .; j_gene: TRBJ1-2; len: 15; v_gene: TRBV4-1; CDR3nt: TGCGCCAGCAGCCAAGATCTAAACAGGGACTATGGCTACACCTTC; CDR3aa: CASSQDLNRDYGYTF
abundance: .; d_gene: .; j_gene: TRBJ1-2; len: 14; v_gene: TRBV7-2; CDR3nt: TGTGCCAGCAGCCAGGACAGCGACAACTATGGCTACACCTTC; CDR3aa: CASSQDSDNYGYTF
abundance: .; d_gene: TRBD1; j_gene: TRBJ1-4; len: 14; v_gene: TRBV6-1; CDR3nt: TGTGCCAGCAGTGAAGCGGGGACAGGGGAGAAACTGTTTTTT; CDR3aa: CASSEAGTGEKLFF
abundance: .; d_gene: .; j_gene: TRBJ2-7; len: 17; v_gene: TRBV7-2; CDR3nt: TGTGCCAGCAGCTTAGCGACTAGGACCCTCTTACCCTACGAGCAGTACTTC; CDR3aa: CASSLATRTLLPYEQYF
abundance: .; d_gene: .; j_gene: TRBJ1-1; len: 15; v_gene: TRBV6-5; CDR3nt: TGTGCCAGCAGAGCTATAAGCCCAGGGAACACTGAAGCTTTCTTT; CDR3aa: CASRAISPGNTEAFF
abundance: few; d_gene: TRBD2; j_gene: TRBJ2-5; len: 12; v_gene: TRBV30; CDR3nt: TGTGCCTGGAGTAGCGGGAGAGAGACCCAGTACTTC; CDR3aa: CAWSSGRETQYF
abundance: once; d_gene: TRBD1; j_gene: TRBJ1-2; len: 15; v_gene: TRBV2; CDR3nt: TGTGCCAGCAGTCCCGGGACAGCCGACCTCTATGGCTACACCTTC; CDR3aa: CASSPGTADLYGYTF
abundance: once; d_gene: .; j_gene: TRBJ2-5; len: 13; v_gene: TRBV2; CDR3nt: TGTGCCAGCATCCGGGGAGCCCAAGAGACCCAGTACTTC; CDR3aa: CASIRGAQETQYF
abundance: .; d_gene: .; j_gene: TRBJ2-1; len: 14; v_gene: TRBV11-2; CDR3nt: TGTGCCAGCAGCTTAAGACAGGAAGATCATGAGCAGTTCTTC; CDR3aa: CASSLRQEDHEQFF
abundance: .; d_gene: .; j_gene: TRBJ1-4; len: 15; v_gene: TRBV7-8; CDR3nt: TGTGCCAGCAGCTTAGCGACCGGGGATTCAGGAAAACTGTTTTTT; CDR3aa: CASSLATGDSGKLFF
abundance: .; d_gene: .; j_gene: TRBJ1-5; len: 13; v_gene: TRBV30; CDR3nt: TGTGCCTGGAGTAAGGGGCTGGATCAGCCCCAGCATTTT; CDR3aa: CAWSKGLDQPQHF
abundance: .; d_gene: .; j_gene: TRBJ2-5; len: 12; v_gene: TRBV20-1; CDR3nt: TGCAGTGCTAGTGGGGGCGGAGAGACCCAGTACTTC; CDR3aa: CSASGGGETQYF
abundance: few; d_gene: TRBD1; j_gene: TRBJ2-1; len: 16; v_gene: TRBV5-1; CDR3nt: TGCGCCAGCAGCTCGTTCGAAGGGACAGGGGTCAATGAGCAGTTCTTC; CDR3aa: CASSSFEGTGVNEQFF
abundance: .; d_gene: .; j_gene: TRBJ1-5; len: 14; v_gene: TRBV6-5; CDR3nt: TGTGCCAGCAAAGAGGAGTCAGGCAATCAGCCCCAGCATTTT; CDR3aa: CASKEESGNQPQHF
abundance: .; d_gene: .; j_gene: TRBJ2-7; len: 14; v_gene: TRBV27; CDR3nt: TGTGCCAGCAGTCTCGAATGGGGAGCCTACGAGCAGTACTTC; CDR3aa: CASSLEWGAYEQYF
abundance: .; d_gene: .; j_gene: TRBJ1-1; len: 15; v_gene: TRBV9; CDR3nt: TGTGCCAGCAGCGTAGGGTCGACAGCTAACACTGAAGCTTTCTTT; CDR3aa: CASSVGSTANTEAFF
abundance: .; d_gene: TRBD1; j_gene: TRBJ2-1; len: 15; v_gene: TRBV6-2/TRBV6-3; CDR3nt: TGTGCCAGCAGTTACTCACGGACAGGGAACAATGAGCAGTTCTTC; CDR3aa: CASSYSRTGNNEQFF
abundance: .; d_gene: TRBD2; j_gene: TRBJ2-5; len: 16; v_gene: TRBV6-2/TRBV6-3; CDR3nt: TGTGCCAGCGGTTACAGTAGCGGGGGGGCGAGAGAGACCCAGTACTTC; CDR3aa: CASGYSSGGARETQYF
abundance: .; d_gene: .; j_gene: TRBJ2-2; len: 19; v_gene: TRBV7-2; CDR3nt: TGTGCCAGCAGCTTACATTGGTCCCCTTTGGGACAGAACACCGGGGAGCTGTTTTTT; CDR3aa: CASSLHWSPLGQNTGELFF
abundance: few; d_gene: .; j_gene: TRBJ1-5; len: 15; v_gene: TRBV27; CDR3nt: TGTGCCAGCAGCCCTCGGGGGGATAGCAATCAGCCCCAGCATTTT; CDR3aa: CASSPRGDSNQPQHF
abundance: .; d_gene: .; j_gene: TRBJ2-5; len: 14; v_gene: TRBV18; CDR3nt: TGTGCCAGCTCACCTACCGGACAGCAAGAGACCCAGTACTTC; CDR3aa: CASSPTGQQETQYF
abundance: few; d_gene: .; j_gene: TRBJ2-5; len: 13; v_gene: TRBV20-1; CDR3nt: TGCAGTGCTAGTCCAGGGCTCCAAGAGACCCAGTACTTC; CDR3aa: CSASPGLQETQYF
abundance: .; d_gene: .; j_gene: TRBJ2-1; len: 13; v_gene: TRBV28; CDR3nt: TGTGCCAGCACCGGACTCGACTACAATGAGCAGTTCTTC; CDR3aa: CASTGLDYNEQFF
abundance: .; d_gene: .; j_gene: TRBJ2-1; len: 15; v_gene: TRBV19; CDR3nt: TGTGCCAGTAGAGACGGGTTAGGCTCCTACAATGAGCAGTTCTTC; CDR3aa: CASRDGLGSYNEQFF
abundance: .; d_gene: .; j_gene: TRBJ1-2; len: 15; v_gene: TRBV10-3; CDR3nt: TGTGCCATCAGTGAGTCGCAGGGCGGGACCTATGGCTACACCTTC; CDR3aa: CAISESQGGTYGYTF
abundance: once; d_gene: TRBD2; j_gene: TRBJ2-5; len: 16; v_gene: TRBV14; CDR3nt: TGTGCCAGCAGCCAACGGACTAGCGGGGGGGCAGAGACCCAGTACTTC; CDR3aa: CASSQRTSGGAETQYF
abundance: few; d_gene: .; j_gene: TRBJ1-5; len: 16; v_gene: TRBV7-2; CDR3nt: TGTGCCAGCAGCTTTAGTGGGCCAGGTGGCAATCAGCCCCAGCATTTT; CDR3aa: CASSFSGPGGNQPQHF
abundance: .; d_gene: TRBD2; j_gene: TRBJ2-1; len: 23; v_gene: TRBV28; CDR3nt: TGTGCCAGCAGTTTAGTTAATGGGCCAGTGGGGGCTAGCGGGAGGAGCTTCTACAATGAGCAGTTCTTC; CDR3aa: CASSLVNGPVGASGRSFYNEQFF
abundance: .; d_gene: TRBD2; j_gene: TRBJ2-3; len: 15; v_gene: TRBV30; CDR3nt: TGTGCCTGGAAAGGAGGCAGCGGGGGGAGTGTGACGCAGTATTTT; CDR3aa: CAWKGGSGGSVTQYF
abundance: .; d_gene: TRBD2; j_gene: TRBJ2-1; len: 16; v_gene: TRBV18; CDR3nt: TGTGCCAGCTCCCTGACTAGCGACGACTCCTACAATGAGCAGTTCTTC; CDR3aa: CASSLTSDDSYNEQFF
abundance: few; d_gene: TRBD1; j_gene: TRBJ2-3; len: 14; v_gene: TRBV9; CDR3nt: TGTGCCAGCAGCGCAGGGACAGAGACAGATACGCAGTATTTT; CDR3aa: CASSAGTETDTQYF
abundance: .; d_gene: .; j_gene: TRBJ2-3; len: 17; v_gene: TRBV19; CDR3nt: TGTGCCAGTAGTATACTTGTTCGGCGGGAAAGCACAGATACGCAGTATTTT; CDR3aa: CASSILVRRESTDTQYF
abundance: .; d_gene: TRBD2; j_gene: TRBJ2-1; len: 15; v_gene: TRBV18; CDR3nt: TGTGCCAGCTCACCCGGACTAGCGGGAGACAATGAGCAGTTCTTC; CDR3aa: CASSPGLAGDNEQFF
abundance: .; d_gene: .; j_gene: TRBJ2-6; len: 16; v_gene: TRBV7-2; CDR3nt: TGTGCCAGCAGCTCCGGGGTCCTCTCTGGGGCCAACGTCCTGACTTTC; CDR3aa: CASSSGVLSGANVLTF
abundance: .; d_gene: TRBD2; j_gene: TRBJ2-7; len: 16; v_gene: TRBV7-2; CDR3nt: TGTGCCAGCAGCTTATTCGGGGTAGCGGGGAGCAACGAGCAGTACTTC; CDR3aa: CASSLFGVAGSNEQYF
abundance: few; d_gene: .; j_gene: TRBJ2-7; len: 14; v_gene: TRBV7-2; CDR3nt: TGTGCCAGCAGCTTACTCGGTCTTAGATACGAGCAGTACTTC; CDR3aa: CASSLLGLRYEQYF
abundance: .; d_gene: TRBD1; j_gene: TRBJ1-2; len: 14; v_gene: TRBV6-5; CDR3nt: TGTGCCAGCAGTTCTCTTGAAAGGACAGGCGGCTACACCTTC; CDR3aa: CASSSLERTGGYTF
abundance: .; d_gene: .; j_gene: TRBJ1-6; len: 14; v_gene: TRBV5-5; CDR3nt: TGTGCCAGCAGCCCCCGGGGGGCCACCTCGACCCTCCACTTT; CDR3aa: CASSPRGATSTLHF
abundance: .; d_gene: .; j_gene: TRBJ2-1; len: 10; v_gene: TRBV20-1; CDR3nt: TGCAGTGCCTCCCGGAGTGAGCAGTTCTTC; CDR3aa: CSASRSEQFF
abundance: many; d_gene: TRBD2; j_gene: TRBJ2-1; len: 16; v_gene: TRBV5-1; CDR3nt: TGCGCCAGCTACCGAGGATTAGCGGGAGGTGGTTATGAGCAGTTCTTC; CDR3aa: CASYRGLAGGGYEQFF
abundance: .; d_gene: .; j_gene: TRBJ1-2; len: 13; v_gene: TRBV6-5; CDR3nt: TGTGCCAGCACCGCCGGACAGTTCTATGGCTACACCTTC; CDR3aa: CASTAGQFYGYTF
abundance: .; d_gene: TRBD1; j_gene: TRBJ1-6; len: 17; v_gene: TRBV6-1; CDR3nt: TGTGCCAGCAGTGAAACAGACGGGACAGACGGAAATTCACCCCTCCACTTT; CDR3aa: CASSETDGTDGNSPLHF
abundance: .; d_gene: .; j_gene: TRBJ2-1; len: 14; v_gene: TRBV7-8; CDR3nt: TGTGCCAGCAGCCCCGTCCGTACCTACAATGAGCAGTTCTTC; CDR3aa: CASSPVRTYNEQFF
abundance: .; d_gene: .; j_gene: TRBJ2-1; len: 13; v_gene: TRBV30; CDR3nt: TGTGCCTGGAGTCCTATGAGGAGGGGTGAGCAGTTCTTC; CDR3aa: CAWSPMRRGEQFF
abundance: .; d_gene: TRBD1; j_gene: TRBJ1-6; len: 15; v_gene: TRBV7-8; CDR3nt: TGTGCCAGCAGCTTAGCCACAGGGGGCAGGTCACCCCTCCACTTT; CDR3aa: CASSLATGGRSPLHF
abundance: .; d_gene: .; j_gene: TRBJ2-6; len: 15; v_gene: TRBV10-2; CDR3nt: TGCGCCAGCAGTGAAGGGGACTCTGGGGCCAACGTCCTGACTTTC; CDR3aa: CASSEGDSGANVLTF